Listed below are T cell receptor beta chains from one sample, sequenced in a study of response to subunit inactivated influenza vaccine. TCRdb re-derived calls from the RT-PCR reads in MiXCR, one entry per CDR3 protein. The profile shows about 480,000 distinct CDR3 sequences, less than 30% of them singletons. Sample: CD4+ T cells sorted from PBMCs, taken less than 6 days after vaccination. Receptors were obtained from a man in his fifties or sixties who received an inactivated influenza vaccine. Each CDR3 is given with its conserved first and last residue. The D gene is left open where the match is weak. Some rows have no size entry. The others give once, few or many, or a class for an expanded clone.

size,J,D,V,CDR3,DNA
-,TRBJ1-1,TRBD1,TRBV6-2/TRBV6-3,CASIRDRGLAEAFF,TGTGCCAGCATAAGGGACAGGGGGCTCGCTGAAGCTTTCTTT
-,TRBJ1-2,-,TRBV6-6,CASRDGTGYGYTF,TGTGCCAGCAGGGACGGGACGGGCTATGGCTACACCTTC
few,TRBJ2-3,-,TRBV5-1,CASSFNGGDTQYF,TGCGCCAGCAGCTTTAACGGCGGAGATACGCAGTATTTT
many,TRBJ2-5,TRBD1,TRBV7-6,CASSSGGQETQYF,TGTGCCAGCAGCTCAGGGGGTCAAGAGACCCAGTACTTC
-,TRBJ1-2,-,TRBV25-1,CASSVADYGYTF,TGTGCCAGCAGTGTTGCAGACTATGGCTACACCTTC
few,TRBJ1-1,-,TRBV6-5,CASSYWILGATEAFF,TGTGCCAGCAGTTACTGGATTTTAGGGGCCACTGAAGCTTTCTTT
-,TRBJ1-1,-,TRBV7-8,CASSSAINRDTEAFF,TGTGCCAGCAGCTCAGCCATCAACCGGGACACTGAAGCTTTCTTT
-,TRBJ2-1,-,TRBV7-6,CASSPPGRNEQFF,TGTGCCAGCAGTCCCCCTGGGCGCAATGAGCAGTTCTTC
-,TRBJ1-1,TRBD1,TRBV20-1,CSARETGVPNTEAFF,TGCAGTGCTAGAGAAACAGGGGTCCCGAACACTGAAGCTTTCTTT
few,TRBJ1-6,-,TRBV6-1,CASSSRGGNSPLHF,TGTGCCAGCAGTAGTCGGGGGGGGAATTCACCCCTCCACTTT
few,TRBJ2-2,-,TRBV12-3/TRBV12-4,CASSFISNTGELFF,TGTGCCAGCAGTTTTATATCGAACACCGGGGAGCTGTTTTTT
-,TRBJ2-3,-,TRBV24-1,CATSSLTDTQYF,TGTGCCACCAGTTCGTTGACAGATACGCAGTATTTT
-,TRBJ2-3,TRBD1,TRBV20-1,CSARARTGQGGTDTQYF,TGCAGTGCTAGAGCCCGAACCGGACAGGGAGGCACAGATACGCAGTATTTT
few,TRBJ1-2,-,TRBV7-2,CASSLGTGFNYGYTF,TGTGCCAGCAGCTTAGGGACGGGATTTAACTATGGCTACACCTTC
-,TRBJ2-2,-,TRBV29-1,CSARALTGELFF,TGCAGCGCCAGGGCCCTTACCGGGGAGCTGTTTTTT
-,TRBJ1-2,-,TRBV11-2,CASSSDTGSGYTF,TGTGCCAGCAGCTCCGACACGGGGAGTGGCTACACCTTC
-,TRBJ2-3,-,TRBV5-4,CASSLVLSTDTQYF,TGTGCCAGCAGCTTGGTTCTCAGCACAGATACGCAGTATTTT